A single sample gave rise to the 19 T cell receptor beta chains below, sequenced in a study of T-cell memory formation after mild COVID-19. TCRdb redid the calling of the 5' RACE reads with MiXCR, one entry per CDR3 protein. The sample holds 190,000 or so distinct CDR3 sequences, roughly a tenth seen once. Sequenced: PBMCs or a T cell subset sorted from them (not recorded which). Every receptor here comes from a man younger than 30 who had mild COVID-19 (a few samples of this study predate the infection). Cell type and time point are not known.

The chain is built from TRBV11-2 and TRBJ1-3; tentatively, D is TRBD1 (5 bases). The germline V and J ends were trimmed by 0 bases and 9 bases, with 12 bases remaining between them. Germline CDR1 SGHAT, CDR2 FQNNGV. This CDR3 is 14 amino acids long. CDR3 sequence: CASSLDRQWSTIYF. The CDR3 DNA reads TGTGCCAGCAGCTTAGATAGACAGTGGAGCACCATATATTTT.

The rearrangement uses TRBV6-6 and TRBJ1-2, with D unresolved. Trimming took 5 bases from V and 6 from J, leaving 10 bases between them. Germline V gene data show CDR1 as MNHNY and CDR2 as SVGAGI (reference sequence). CDR3 size: 12 residues. The chain's CDR3 is CASSLDNHGYTF. The CDR3 bases are TGTGCCAGCAGTCTGGATAATCATGGCTACACCTTC.

The chain employs TRBV9 and TRBJ1-2, with 9 bases that match TRBD1. J gave up 4 bases and V 3 bases, and 4 bases lay outside the gene matches. This CDR3 spans 14 amino acids. Germline lookup yields CDR1 SGDLS and CDR2 YYNGEE. For the CDR3, the DNA is TGTGCCAGCAGCGGTACAGGGGGCCTCTATGGCTACACCTTC. It specifies CASSGTGGLYGYTF.

At least ten counts were recorded for this clonotype. The chain employs TRBV12-3 or TRBV12-4 and TRBJ2-3; no reliable D call. The CDR3 sequence is 13 residues long. Trimming shortened V by 6 bases and J by 0 bases, and 7 bases separated the two germline ends. The CDR3 DNA reads TGTGCCAGCAGCTTACCGAGCACAGATACGCAGTATTTT. Translated, it gives CASSLPSTDTQYF.

This clonotype has just a few counts. CDR3 sequence reads: CASGREYRYNEQFF. The CDR3 region has the DNA TGCGCCAGCGGCCGGGAGTATAGGTACAATGAGCAGTTCTTC. The chain recombines TRBV5-1 with TRBJ2-1, with D perhaps TRBD2 (6 bases). CDR1 and CDR2 from the germline V gene are SGHRS and YFSETQ. The CDR3 loop spans 14 amino acids. Trimming took 7 bases from V and 4 from J, leaving 15 bases between them.

This clonotype was recorded many times. V is TRBV7-3 and J is TRBJ2-7; D is ambiguous. The CDR3 consists of 13 residues. From germline, CDR1 is SGHTA and CDR2 FQGTGA. With 3 bases removed from V and 3 bases from J, the gap between germline ends came to 9 bases. CDR3 in amino acids: CASSLDPRYEQYF. The DNA of the CDR3 is TGTGCCAGCAGCTTGGACCCCCGCTACGAGCAGTACTTC.

The rearrangement joins TRBV11-2 to TRBJ1-1, with D possibly being TRBD1 (5 bases). CDR1 and CDR2 (germline): SGHAT, FQNNGV. This CDR3 comprises 14 residues. V was shortened by 2 bases and J by 4 bases, with 11 bases between the two germline ends. CDR3 region: CASSLIRGPTEAFF. For the CDR3, the DNA is TGTGCCAGCAGCTTAATAAGGGGACCCACTGAAGCTTTCTTT.

The chain combines TRBV5-1 with TRBJ2-5; D possibly uses TRBD1 or TRBD2 (5 bases each). Germline loops: CDR1 SGHRS, CDR2 YFSETQ. The CDR3 loop spans 16 amino acids. Trimming shortened V by 4 bases and J by 1 base, and 17 bases separated the two germline ends. Here the CDR3 DNA reads TGCGCCAGCAGCGTTGGGGGATCAATTTTCCAAGAGACCCAGTACTTC. Translated, it gives CASSVGGSIFQETQYF.

The V call is TRBV7-2, the J call TRBJ2-7; weak D call: TRBD2 (5 bases). V lost 5 bases, J lost 0 bases, and 8 bases lay in between. Germline CDR1 SGHTA, CDR2 FQGNSA. This CDR3 contains 13 residues. The CDR3 region has the DNA TGTGCCAGCAGCCTACTAGACTCCTACGAGCAGTACTTC. This sequence encodes CASSLLDSYEQYF.

This clonotype was picked up many times. The chain combines TRBV2 with TRBJ1-6; no firm D call. CDR1 and CDR2 (germline): SNHLY, FYNNEI. This CDR3 comprises 11 residues. The V and J ends lost 10 bases and 7 bases respectively, with 8 bases between them. CDR3 sequence: CATAGNSPLHF. The DNA for the CDR3 is TGTGCCACTGCGGGCAATTCACCCCTCCACTTT. Full variable domain (missing parts from reference TRBV2 and TRBJ1-6): EPEVTQTPSHQVTQMGQEVILRCVPISNHLYFYWYRQILGQKVEFLVSFYNNEISEKSEIFDDQFSVERPDGSNFTLKIRSTKLEDSAMYFCATAGNSPLHFGNGTRLTVT.

This clonotype has more than one count but fewer than ten. The chain couples TRBV11-2 to TRBJ1-5; no firm D call. Germline CDR1 SGHAT, CDR2 FQNNGV. The CDR3 sequence is 12 residues long. V lost 5 bases and J 8 bases, leaving 10 bases between the germline ends. The CDR3 reads CASSRHLEPQHF. The DNA of the CDR3 is TGTGCCAGCAGCCGCCACCTGGAGCCCCAGCATTTT.

This clonotype was seen only a few times. The rearrangement joins TRBV4-3 to TRBJ1-6; weak D call: TRBD1 (5 bases). The CDR3 is 15 amino acids. The V and J ends lost 0 bases and 10 bases respectively, with 13 bases between them. Germline assignment: CDR1 LGHNA and CDR2 YSLEER. CDR3 region: CASSQDGAGLSPLHF. As DNA, the CDR3 is TGCGCCAGCAGCCAAGATGGAGCAGGGTTATCACCCCTCCACTTT.

The chain joins TRBV10-3 to TRBJ2-3, with 7 bases fitting TRBD1. This CDR3 comprises 13 residues. Looked up from germline, CDR1 is ENHRY and CDR2 is SYGVKD. V shed 8 bases, J shed 5 bases, and the junction held 7 bases outside the gene matches. Here the CDR3 reads CAIGTGDLDTQYF. DNA for the CDR3: TGTGCCATCGGAACAGGGGATTTAGATACGCAGTATTTT.

This clonotype has a handful of counts. This chain uses TRBV12-3 or TRBV12-4 with TRBJ1-2; D unclear. Trimming pared 4 bases from V and 8 bases from J, leaving 23 bases between. The CDR3 consists of 16 residues. The CDR3 loop reads CASSSQRVLTSTGYTF. CDR3 in DNA: TGTGCCAGCAGTTCGCAGAGGGTCCTGACCAGTACCGGCTACACCTTC.

This clonotype was found a few times. This chain links TRBV24-1 with TRBJ2-1; the D gene is possibly TRBD1 (6 bases). Trimming stripped 3 bases from V and 5 bases from J, with 19 bases between. Germline CDR1 reads KGHDR; CDR2 reads SFDVKD. The CDR3 spans 17 residues. This chain's CDR3 is CATSDLRGQGKDNEQFF. The CDR3 DNA is TGTGCCACCAGTGATCTACGAGGGCAGGGGAAGGACAATGAGCAGTTCTTC.

This clonotype was seen ten or more times. The V and J genes are TRBV10-3 and TRBJ2-3; the D is unclear. The CDR3 is 11 amino acids. Trimming pared 6 bases from V and 3 bases from J, leaving 4 bases between. CDR1 ENHRY and CDR2 SYGVKD come from the germline V gene. DNA for the CDR3: TGTGCCATCAGAAAAACAGATACGCAGTATTTT. This encodes CAIRKTDTQYF.

The CDR3 loop is CASSLEGQGAPGTQYF. CDR3 nucleotides: TGCGCCAGCAGCTTGGAGGGACAGGGGGCCCCTGGCACGCAGTATTTT. The chain carries TRBV5-1 and TRBJ2-3; 12 bases are a match to TRBD1. V trimming: 0 bases; J trimming: 9 bases; junction bases outside the gene matches: 8. Germline CDR1 and CDR2: SGHRS and YFSETQ. The CDR3 has 16 amino acids.

This clonotype was observed a handful of times. This chain links TRBV5-1 with TRBJ2-1; D is ambiguous. The CDR3 is 15 residues long. With 7 bases removed from V and 2 bases from J, the gap between germline ends came to 16 bases. CDR1 SGHRS and CDR2 YFSETQ come from the germline V gene. The CDR3 protein is CASGFDQSAYNEQFF. The CDR3 coding sequence is TGCGCCAGCGGTTTCGACCAGTCAGCCTACAATGAGCAGTTCTTC.

The V and J genes are TRBV18 and TRBJ1-1; 7 nucleotides match TRBD1. The CDR3 runs 17 residues. Trimming at V came to 6 bases and at J to 3 bases, leaving 16 bases not matched to a gene. CDR1 KGHSH and CDR2 LQKENI come from the germline V gene. The CDR3 loop is CASSPPTGRQGDTEAFF. The CDR3 DNA is TGTGCCAGCTCCCCCCCAACCGGCAGGCAGGGGGACACTGAAGCTTTCTTT.